A selection of T cell receptor beta chains follows, all from one sample in a study of technical replicates of blood from a handful of donors. Profiled with immunoSEQ multiplex PCR; TCRdb holds only in-frame clones, not every one. The sample contains some 70,000 clones, under 98% of which appear only once. The sequencing input was T cells isolated from PBMCs. The origin of the receptors is a human donor in good health. The CDR3 runs from the conserved cysteine through the conserved F or W. The D gene is left open where the match is weak. Expanded clones get a size class; other rows say once, few or many, or leave the size out.

D gene: .
clone size: .
CDR3 length: 11
V gene: TRBV9
J gene: TRBJ1-2
CDR3 DNA: TGTGCCAGCAGCGGGAGCTATGGCTACACCTTC
CDR3 protein: CASSGSYGYTF

D gene: .
clone size: .
CDR3 length: 14
V gene: TRBV19
J gene: TRBJ1-1
CDR3 DNA: TGTGCCAGTAGTATAGATCTGTTGAACACTGAAGCTTTCTTT
CDR3 protein: CASSIDLLNTEAFF

D gene: TRBD1
clone size: .
CDR3 length: 16
V gene: TRBV7-9
J gene: TRBJ2-5
CDR3 DNA: TGTGCCAGCAGCTCCTCCGGGACAGACAGCCAAGAGACCCAGTACTTC
CDR3 protein: CASSSSGTDSQETQYF

D gene: .
clone size: once
CDR3 length: 15
V gene: TRBV4-1
J gene: TRBJ2-5
CDR3 DNA: TGCGCCAGCAGCCCGGGTGGAGGGACTCAAGAGACCCAGTACTTC
CDR3 protein: CASSPGGGTQETQYF

D gene: .
clone size: .
CDR3 length: 13
V gene: TRBV30
J gene: TRBJ1-1
CDR3 DNA: TGTGCCTGGAGTGTACTATTGAACACTGAAGCTTTCTTT
CDR3 protein: CAWSVLLNTEAFF

D gene: .
clone size: .
CDR3 length: 15
V gene: TRBV9
J gene: TRBJ2-5
CDR3 DNA: TGTGCCAGCAGCGTAGACGGGAGAGAAAGGGAGACCCAGTACTTC
CDR3 protein: CASSVDGRERETQYF

D gene: .
clone size: .
CDR3 length: 14
V gene: TRBV21-1
J gene: TRBJ2-5
CDR3 DNA: TGTGCCAGCAGCAAAGAGCGAAGTCCAGAGACCCAGTACTTC
CDR3 protein: CASSKERSPETQYF

D gene: .
clone size: .
CDR3 length: 11
V gene: TRBV9
J gene: TRBJ2-7
CDR3 DNA: TGTGCCAGCAGCTCCCCAACTGGGCAGTACTTC
CDR3 protein: CASSSPTGQYF

D gene: .
clone size: .
CDR3 length: 15
V gene: TRBV6-1
J gene: TRBJ1-2
CDR3 DNA: TGTGCCAGCAGTGAACGAGGGCCCCTGGGAGATGGCTACACCTTC
CDR3 protein: CASSERGPLGDGYTF

D gene: .
clone size: .
CDR3 length: 17
V gene: TRBV30
J gene: TRBJ1-1
CDR3 DNA: TGTGCCTGGACTCTCTTCCGGGGTCTTATAACGGGCACTGAAGCTTTCTTT
CDR3 protein: CAWTLFRGLITGTEAFF

D gene: .
clone size: .
CDR3 length: 14
V gene: TRBV9
J gene: TRBJ2-5
CDR3 DNA: TGTGCCAGCAGCCTAAGAGGGAGAGGGGAGACCCAGTACTTC
CDR3 protein: CASSLRGRGETQYF

D gene: .
clone size: .
CDR3 length: 15
V gene: TRBV10-1
J gene: TRBJ1-2
CDR3 DNA: TGCGCCAGCAGTATCCCAGGGGATTTAAACTATGGCTACACCTTC
CDR3 protein: CASSIPGDLNYGYTF

D gene: .
clone size: .
CDR3 length: 13
V gene: TRBV7-9
J gene: TRBJ1-5
CDR3 DNA: TGTGCCAGCAGTACAAATAGCAATCAGCCCCAGCATTTT
CDR3 protein: CASSTNSNQPQHF

D gene: .
clone size: .
CDR3 length: 15
V gene: TRBV19
J gene: TRBJ1-5
CDR3 DNA: TGTGCCAGTAGTATAGTACAGTCTAGCAATCAGCCCCAGCATTTT
CDR3 protein: CASSIVQSSNQPQHF

D gene: .
clone size: .
CDR3 length: 13
V gene: TRBV5-4
J gene: TRBJ2-7
CDR3 DNA: TGTGCCAGCAGAACCGGTCCGTCCTACGAGCAGTACTTC
CDR3 protein: CASRTGPSYEQYF

D gene: .
clone size: .
CDR3 length: 14
V gene: TRBV7-6
J gene: TRBJ1-1
CDR3 DNA: TGTGCCAGCAGCCTTGGCAGGGCCGTCACTGAAGCTTTCTTT
CDR3 protein: CASSLGRAVTEAFF

D gene: .
clone size: .
CDR3 length: 16
V gene: TRBV12-2
J gene: TRBJ1-1
CDR3 DNA: TGTGCAAGTCGCGGAGAGGTCAGACCGCGGGACACTGAAGCTTTCTTT
CDR3 protein: CASRGEVRPRDTEAFF

D gene: TRBD1
clone size: .
CDR3 length: 12
V gene: TRBV10-3
J gene: TRBJ1-1
CDR3 DNA: TGTGCCGGACAGGGGCTGGGCACTGAAGCTTTCTTT
CDR3 protein: CAGQGLGTEAFF

D gene: .
clone size: .
CDR3 length: 15
V gene: TRBV7-3
J gene: TRBJ2-6
CDR3 DNA: TGTGCCAGTGGACAGCCAAACTCTGGGGCCAACGTCCTGACTTTC
CDR3 protein: CASGQPNSGANVLTF

D gene: TRBD1
clone size: .
CDR3 length: 17
V gene: TRBV19
J gene: TRBJ2-2
CDR3 DNA: TGTGCCAGTAGTATAGACCCACAGGGGGAGAACACCGGGGAGCTGTTTTTT
CDR3 protein: CASSIDPQGENTGELFF

D gene: .
clone size: .
CDR3 length: 15
V gene: TRBV2
J gene: TRBJ1-2
CDR3 DNA: TGTGCCAGCAGTGAAGCCAGCGACAGGTACTATGGCTACACCTTC
CDR3 protein: CASSEASDRYYGYTF

D gene: TRBD1
clone size: .
CDR3 length: 15
V gene: TRBV5-1
J gene: TRBJ2-3
CDR3 DNA: TGCGCCAGCAGCTTGGCCTGGACAGGGAGAGATACGCAGTATTTT
CDR3 protein: CASSLAWTGRDTQYF

D gene: TRBD1
clone size: .
CDR3 length: 14
V gene: TRBV6-1
J gene: TRBJ1-1
CDR3 DNA: TGTGCCAGCGCCAAGACAGGGGTGTACACTGAAGCTTTCTTT
CDR3 protein: CASAKTGVYTEAFF

D gene: .
clone size: .
CDR3 length: 15
V gene: TRBV18
J gene: TRBJ2-5
CDR3 DNA: TGTGCCAGCTCACCCTCGCCGGGACTCCAAGAGACCCAGTACTTC
CDR3 protein: CASSPSPGLQETQYF

D gene: .
clone size: once
CDR3 length: 18
V gene: TRBV21-1
J gene: TRBJ1-5
CDR3 DNA: TGTGCCAGCAGCAATTGGATGATTGGGGACAGATTCAATCAGCCCCAGCATTTT
CDR3 protein: CASSNWMIGDRFNQPQHF

D gene: .
clone size: .
CDR3 length: 13
V gene: TRBV7-9
J gene: TRBJ1-4
CDR3 DNA: TGTGCCAGCGGTCAAGGGGGTCATGAAAAACTGTTTTTT
CDR3 protein: CASGQGGHEKLFF

D gene: .
clone size: once
CDR3 length: 16
V gene: TRBV5-1
J gene: TRBJ2-7
CDR3 DNA: TGCGCCAGCAGCTTGGGAGGACAGTTTCCTCACGGCGAGCAGTACTTC
CDR3 protein: CASSLGGQFPHGEQYF

D gene: .
clone size: .
CDR3 length: 13
V gene: TRBV12-5
J gene: TRBJ1-1
CDR3 DNA: TGTGCTAGTGGTTCCGGACAGCTATACGAAGCTTTCTTT
CDR3 protein: CASGSGQLYEAFF

D gene: .
clone size: .
CDR3 length: 14
V gene: TRBV5-1
J gene: TRBJ2-5
CDR3 DNA: TGCGCCAGCAGCTGGGCGGGGCCCCAAGAGACCCAGTACTTC
CDR3 protein: CASSWAGPQETQYF

D gene: .
clone size: .
CDR3 length: 17
V gene: TRBV7-8
J gene: TRBJ1-2
CDR3 DNA: TGTGCCAGCAGCTTAGGTCTTGGGGCAGACACTATCTATGGCTACACCTTC
CDR3 protein: CASSLGLGADTIYGYTF

D gene: TRBD2
clone size: .
CDR3 length: 17
V gene: TRBV6-1
J gene: TRBJ2-1
CDR3 DNA: TGTGCCAGCAGTGAAGCCGGGCTAGCGGGGTTATACAATGAGCAGTTCTTC
CDR3 protein: CASSEAGLAGLYNEQFF

D gene: TRBD1
clone size: .
CDR3 length: 13
V gene: TRBV29-1
J gene: TRBJ1-1
CDR3 DNA: TGCAGCCTCCTTAGCCAGGGGGGCACTGAAGCTTTCTTT
CDR3 protein: CSLLSQGGTEAFF

D gene: .
clone size: .
CDR3 length: 11
V gene: TRBV2
J gene: TRBJ2-7
CDR3 DNA: TGTGCCAGCAGTGATTCAAACGAGCAGTACTTC
CDR3 protein: CASSDSNEQYF

D gene: .
clone size: .
CDR3 length: 12
V gene: TRBV6-6
J gene: TRBJ2-1
CDR3 DNA: TGTGCCAGCAGTTACTCGACAAATGAGCAGTTCTTC
CDR3 protein: CASSYSTNEQFF

D gene: TRBD1
clone size: .
CDR3 length: 12
V gene: TRBV19
J gene: TRBJ1-2
CDR3 DNA: TGTGCCAGTAATGGCAGGGGACAGGGCTACACCTTC
CDR3 protein: CASNGRGQGYTF

D gene: TRBD2
clone size: .
CDR3 length: 15
V gene: TRBV5-6
J gene: TRBJ2-3
CDR3 DNA: TGTGCCAGCAGCTCCCCGGGACTAGTGACAGATACGCAGTATTTT
CDR3 protein: CASSSPGLVTDTQYF

D gene: .
clone size: .
CDR3 length: 13
V gene: TRBV7-9
J gene: TRBJ1-1
CDR3 DNA: TGTGCCAGCAGCCAGACAGTTGACGCTGAAGCTTTCTTT
CDR3 protein: CASSQTVDAEAFF

D gene: .
clone size: .
CDR3 length: 16
V gene: TRBV13
J gene: TRBJ1-3
CDR3 DNA: TGTGCCAGCAGCCCCAGCGGACCGAGCTCTGGAAACACCATATATTTT
CDR3 protein: CASSPSGPSSGNTIYF

D gene: TRBD1
clone size: .
CDR3 length: 14
V gene: TRBV19
J gene: TRBJ1-1
CDR3 DNA: TGTGCCAGTACACCGGACAGGGGAATCACTGAAGCTTTCTTT
CDR3 protein: CASTPDRGITEAFF

D gene: .
clone size: .
CDR3 length: 15
V gene: TRBV10-1
J gene: TRBJ2-7
CDR3 DNA: TGCGCCAGCAGTGAGTCTGGAGGGGGCTTTTACGAGCAGTACTTC
CDR3 protein: CASSESGGGFYEQYF

D gene: .
clone size: .
CDR3 length: 16
V gene: TRBV5-8
J gene: TRBJ2-3
CDR3 DNA: TGTGCCAGCAGCTTGGGAGGCGCGGGACCCAGGGATACGCAGTATTTT
CDR3 protein: CASSLGGAGPRDTQYF

D gene: .
clone size: .
CDR3 length: 14
V gene: TRBV30
J gene: TRBJ2-7
CDR3 DNA: TGTGCCTGGGCCCCTATACGACTTGGCTACGAGCAGTACTTC
CDR3 protein: CAWAPIRLGYEQYF

D gene: .
clone size: .
CDR3 length: 15
V gene: TRBV15
J gene: TRBJ1-3
CDR3 DNA: TGTGCCACCAGCAGAGACCAATTCTCTGGAAACACCATATATTTT
CDR3 protein: CATSRDQFSGNTIYF

D gene: TRBD1
clone size: .
CDR3 length: 15
V gene: TRBV27
J gene: TRBJ2-7
CDR3 DNA: TGTGCCAGCAGTCTCTCCCGGGACAGCTCCTACGAGCAGTACTTC
CDR3 protein: CASSLSRDSSYEQYF

D gene: .
clone size: .
CDR3 length: 14
V gene: TRBV19
J gene: TRBJ1-5
CDR3 DNA: TGTGCCAGTAGTATCGGGGGAGGCCCCCAGCCCCAGCATTTT
CDR3 protein: CASSIGGGPQPQHF

D gene: .
clone size: .
CDR3 length: 13
V gene: TRBV15
J gene: TRBJ2-5
CDR3 DNA: TGTGCCACCAGCAGGACACTCCAAGAGACCCAGTACTTC
CDR3 protein: CATSRTLQETQYF

D gene: TRBD1
clone size: once
CDR3 length: 16
V gene: TRBV28
J gene: TRBJ1-3
CDR3 DNA: TGTGCCAGCAGTTTGGGACAGGGGAATAGAGACTTTACCATATATTTT
CDR3 protein: CASSLGQGNRDFTIYF

D gene: .
clone size: .
CDR3 length: 12
V gene: TRBV10-3
J gene: TRBJ2-1
CDR3 DNA: TGTGCCATACTCGGGAATGGCTATGAGCAGTTCTTC
CDR3 protein: CAILGNGYEQFF

D gene: .
clone size: .
CDR3 length: 13
V gene: TRBV7-9
J gene: TRBJ1-2
CDR3 DNA: TGTGCCAGCAGTCAATCAAACGAGGGAGGCTACACCTTC
CDR3 protein: CASSQSNEGGYTF

D gene: TRBD2
clone size: .
CDR3 length: 17
V gene: TRBV11-1
J gene: TRBJ2-7
CDR3 DNA: TGTGCCAGCAGCTTGCCGAGACCAGCGGGGATCTCCTACGAGCAGTACTTC
CDR3 protein: CASSLPRPAGISYEQYF

D gene: .
clone size: .
CDR3 length: 14
V gene: TRBV19
J gene: TRBJ1-5
CDR3 DNA: TGTGCCAGTAGTATAAGCGGGGGGTTTCAGCCCCAGCATTTT
CDR3 protein: CASSISGGFQPQHF

D gene: TRBD2
clone size: few
CDR3 length: 16
V gene: TRBV5-6
J gene: TRBJ2-7
CDR3 DNA: TGTGCCAGCAGCCCAAGCGGGAGGGACCCCTCCTACGAGCAGTACTTC
CDR3 protein: CASSPSGRDPSYEQYF

D gene: TRBD1
clone size: .
CDR3 length: 13
V gene: TRBV29-1
J gene: TRBJ2-7
CDR3 DNA: TGCAGCGCCTCGGACAGGGCTACGTACGAGCAGTACTTC
CDR3 protein: CSASDRATYEQYF

D gene: .
clone size: .
CDR3 length: 15
V gene: TRBV13
J gene: TRBJ1-2
CDR3 DNA: TGTGCCAGCAGCTTAGCCGAAGGGGGGGCGGGTGGCTACACCTTC
CDR3 protein: CASSLAEGGAGGYTF